This TCR beta chain was identified during a study of T cells in Graves' hyperthyroidism and ophthalmopathy. There are 11 residues in the CDR3. V shed 5 bases and J shed 8 bases, with 7 bases lying between them. RNA transcripts served as the template for amplifying TCR beta CDR3 regions. Researchers ran a first-round RT-PCR on the TCR CDR3 using the HTBI primer set. TCRdb independently ran MiXCR on the multiplex PCR reads; one entry per CDR3 protein. The sample has 550,000 to 850,000 distinct CDR3 sequences, under 20% seen once. This TCR came from a woman aged 45 to 65 with Graves' hyperthyroidism that later progressed to Graves' ophthalmopathy. The chain uses TRBV12-3 or TRBV12-4 and TRBJ2-1; D is undetermined. Material for sequencing was blood. The CDR3 DNA reads TGTGCCAGCAGTCCCCACGATGAGCAGTTCTTC. Protein product: CASSPHDEQFF.